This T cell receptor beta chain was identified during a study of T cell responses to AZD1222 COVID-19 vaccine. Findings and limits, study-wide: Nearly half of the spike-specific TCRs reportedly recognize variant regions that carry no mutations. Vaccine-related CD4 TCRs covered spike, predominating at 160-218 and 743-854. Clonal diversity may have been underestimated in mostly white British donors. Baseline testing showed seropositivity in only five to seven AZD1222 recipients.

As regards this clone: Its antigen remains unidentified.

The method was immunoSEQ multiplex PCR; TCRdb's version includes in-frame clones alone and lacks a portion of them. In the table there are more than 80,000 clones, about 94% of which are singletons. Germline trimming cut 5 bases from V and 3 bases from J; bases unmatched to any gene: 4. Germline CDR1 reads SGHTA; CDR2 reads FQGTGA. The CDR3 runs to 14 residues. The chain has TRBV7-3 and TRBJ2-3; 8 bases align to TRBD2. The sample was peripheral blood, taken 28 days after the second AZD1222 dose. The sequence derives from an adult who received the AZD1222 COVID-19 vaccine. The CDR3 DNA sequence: TGTGCCAGCAGCACCGGGACTAGAACAGATACGCAGTATTTT. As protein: CASSTGTRTDTQYF. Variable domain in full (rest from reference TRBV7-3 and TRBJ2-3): GAGVSQTPSNKVTEKGKYVELRCDPISGHTALYWYRQSLGQGPEFLIYFQGTGAADDSGLPNDRFFAVRPEGSVSTLKIQRTERGDSAVYLCASSTGTRTDTQYFGPGTRLTVL.